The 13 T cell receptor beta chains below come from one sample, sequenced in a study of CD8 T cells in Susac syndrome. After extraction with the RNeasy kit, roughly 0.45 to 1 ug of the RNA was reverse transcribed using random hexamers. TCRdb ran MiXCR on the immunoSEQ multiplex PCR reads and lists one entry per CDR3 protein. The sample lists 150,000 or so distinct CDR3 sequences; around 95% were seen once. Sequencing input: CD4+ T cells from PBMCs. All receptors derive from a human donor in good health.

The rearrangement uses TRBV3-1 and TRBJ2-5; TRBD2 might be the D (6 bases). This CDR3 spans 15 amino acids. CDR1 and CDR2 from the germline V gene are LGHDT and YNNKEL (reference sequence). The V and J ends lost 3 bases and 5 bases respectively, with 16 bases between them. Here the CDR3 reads CASSQGQGRGETQYF. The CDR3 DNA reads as TGTGCCAGCAGCCAGGGGCAGGGCCGGGGGGAGACCCAGTACTTC.

This chain's CDR3 is CASSGTGNSNQPQHF. Written as DNA, the CDR3 is TGTGCCAGCAGTGGGACAGGCAATAGCAATCAGCCCCAGCATTTT. The chain employs TRBV12-3 or TRBV12-4 and TRBJ1-5; 8 nucleotides align to TRBD1. This CDR3 spans 15 amino acids. Trimming at V came to 5 bases and at J to 0 bases, leaving 3 bases not matched to a gene.

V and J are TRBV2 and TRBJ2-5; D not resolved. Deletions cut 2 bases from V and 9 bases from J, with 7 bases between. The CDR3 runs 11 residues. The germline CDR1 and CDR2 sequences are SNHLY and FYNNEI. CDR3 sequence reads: CASSEKGSQYF. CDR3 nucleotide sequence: TGTGCCAGCAGTGAAAAAGGGTCCCAGTACTTC.

CDR3 nucleotides: TGCAGTGCTCTCGACAGGACTAACTATGGCTACACCTTC. This encodes CSALDRTNYGYTF. V gene TRBV20-1 combines with J gene TRBJ1-2; the D gene is possibly TRBD1 (6 bases). Per germline, CDR1 DFQATT and CDR2 SNEGSKA (reference sequence). This CDR3 has 13 residues. With 5 bases removed from V and 0 bases from J, the gap between germline ends came to 10 bases.

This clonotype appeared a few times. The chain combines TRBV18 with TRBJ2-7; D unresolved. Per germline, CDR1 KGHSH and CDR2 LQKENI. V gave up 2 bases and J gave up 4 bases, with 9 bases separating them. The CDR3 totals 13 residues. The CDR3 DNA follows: TGTGCCAGCTCACCAAGTTTGGGTTACGAGCAGTACTTC. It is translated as CASSPSLGYEQYF. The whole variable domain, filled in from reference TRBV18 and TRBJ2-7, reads NAGVMQNPRHLVRRRGQEARLRCSPMKGHSHVYWYRQLPEEGLKFMVYLQKENIIDESGMPKERFSAEFPKEGPSILRIQQVVRGDSAAYFCASSPSLGYEQYFGPGTRLTVT.

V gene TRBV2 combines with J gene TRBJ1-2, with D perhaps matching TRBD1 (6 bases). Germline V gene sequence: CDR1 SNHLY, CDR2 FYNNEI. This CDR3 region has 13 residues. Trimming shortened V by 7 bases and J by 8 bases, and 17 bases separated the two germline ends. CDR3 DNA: TGTGCCAGCACATTGAACAGGGTTGGAGGCTACACCTTC. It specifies CASTLNRVGGYTF.

CDR3 sequence reads: CASSVGSVVIFPYNEQFF. The DNA for the CDR3 is TGTGCCAGCAGCGTAGGGAGTGTGGTCATCTTCCCCTACAATGAGCAGTTCTTC. The chain is built from TRBV9 and TRBJ2-1; D is ambiguous. Trimming took off 0 bases at V and 2 bases at J, with 18 bases between the two ends. Per the germline V gene, CDR1 is SGDLS and CDR2 is YYNGEE. The CDR3 runs to 18 residues.

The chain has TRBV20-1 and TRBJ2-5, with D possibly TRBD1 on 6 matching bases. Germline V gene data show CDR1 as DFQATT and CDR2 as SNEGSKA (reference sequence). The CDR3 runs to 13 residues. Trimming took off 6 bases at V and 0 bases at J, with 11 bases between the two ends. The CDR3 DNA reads TGCAGTGCGCCGGACAGAAACCAAGAGACCCAGTACTTC. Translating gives CSAPDRNQETQYF.

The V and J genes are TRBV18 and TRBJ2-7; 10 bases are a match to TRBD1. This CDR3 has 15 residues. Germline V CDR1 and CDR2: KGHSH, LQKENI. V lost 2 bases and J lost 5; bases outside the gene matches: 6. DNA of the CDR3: TGTGCCAGCTCACCATCCTCCGGGACAGGGGACGAGCAGTACTTC. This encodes CASSPSSGTGDEQYF.

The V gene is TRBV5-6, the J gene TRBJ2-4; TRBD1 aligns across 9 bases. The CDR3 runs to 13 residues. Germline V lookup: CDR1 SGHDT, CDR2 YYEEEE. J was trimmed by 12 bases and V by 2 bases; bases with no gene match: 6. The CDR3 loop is CASSFKDRGHQYF. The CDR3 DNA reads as TGTGCCAGCAGCTTCAAGGACAGGGGTCATCAGTACTTC. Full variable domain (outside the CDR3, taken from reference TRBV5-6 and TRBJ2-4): DAGVTQSPTHLIKTRGQQVTLRCSPKSGHDTVSWYQQALGQGPQFIFQYYEEEERQRGNFPDRFSGHQFPNYSSELNVNALLLGDSALYLCASSFKDRGHQYFGAGTRLSVL.

The CDR3 region has the DNA TGCAGTGCAGTAGGGACTAGCGGGCCTGTTAGCACAGATACGCAGTATTTT. This encodes CSAVGTSGPVSTDTQYF. The gene calls are TRBV20-1 and TRBJ2-3; 12 nucleotides match TRBD2. Germline trimming cut 6 bases from V and 0 bases from J; bases unmatched to any gene: 10. CDR1 is DFQATT and CDR2 is SNEGSKA in the germline V gene (reference sequence). The CDR3 is 17 residues long.

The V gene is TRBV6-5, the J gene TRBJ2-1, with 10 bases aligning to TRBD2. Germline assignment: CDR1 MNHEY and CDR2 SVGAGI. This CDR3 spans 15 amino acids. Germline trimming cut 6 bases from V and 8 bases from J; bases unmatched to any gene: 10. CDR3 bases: TGTGCCAGCAGCACACTAGCGGGGATAGGGGATGAGCAGTTCTTC. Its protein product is CASSTLAGIGDEQFF.

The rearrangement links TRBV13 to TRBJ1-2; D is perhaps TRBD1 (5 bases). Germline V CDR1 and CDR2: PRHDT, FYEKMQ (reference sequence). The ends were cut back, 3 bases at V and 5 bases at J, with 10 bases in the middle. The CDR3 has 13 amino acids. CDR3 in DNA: TGTGCCAGCAGCTTGAGGGGAGGGTATGGCTACACCTTC. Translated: CASSLRGGYGYTF.